The 30 T cell receptor beta chains below come from one sample, sequenced in a study of PD-L1 blockade in urothelial cancer. Only in-frame clones appear in the TCRdb table, and some are missing; sequencing was by immunoSEQ multiplex PCR. The repertoire holds around 38,000 clones, with around 82% as singletons. This sample's time point: pretreatment peripheral blood. The sample was PBMCs, taken around atezolizumab (anti-PD-L1) treatment. These receptors were obtained from a man between 60 and 75 years old with urothelial cancer.

CDR3 nucleotides: TGTGCCAGCGGAGTACAGGGATTCGCTGAAGCTTTCTTT. Protein product: CASGVQGFAEAFF. The chain has TRBV2 and TRBJ1-1, with D possibly matching TRBD1 (6 bases). V lost 8 bases to trimming and J lost 6 bases, with 16 bases between them. CDR3 length: 13 amino acids. Germline lookup yields CDR1 SNHLY and CDR2 FYNNEI.

The J gene is TRBJ1-1, the V gene TRBV7-3; TRBD1 is a possible D gene (5 bases). Trimming shortened V by 4 bases and J by 3 bases, and 12 bases separated the two germline ends. The CDR3 spans 14 residues. CDR1 and CDR2 (germline): SGHTA, FQGTGA. The CDR3 region is CASSYPGGDTEAFF. CDR3 nucleotide sequence: TGTGCCAGCAGCTACCCCGGGGGGGACACTGAAGCTTTCTTT.

This chain connects TRBV9 to TRBJ2-7; 7 bases match TRBD2. Trimming cost V 3 bases and J 7 bases; bases outside gene matches: 1. The CDR3 length is 11 residues. Germline values: CDR1 SGDLS, CDR2 YYNGEE. CDR3 amino acids: CASSAGGEQYF. CDR3 nucleotide sequence: TGTGCCAGCAGCGCCGGGGGGGAGCAGTACTTC. The full variable domain, completed using reference TRBV9 and TRBJ2-7, is DSGVTQTPKHLITATGQRVTLRCSPRSGDLSVYWYQQSLDQGLQFLIQYYNGEERAKGNILERFSAQQFPDLHSELNLSSLELGDSALYFCASSAGGEQYFGPGTRLTVT.

V usage is TRBV5-1 and J usage is TRBJ1-1; the D is unclear. V gave up 0 bases and J gave up 1 base, with 4 bases separating them. This CDR3 region has 13 residues. The germline CDR1 and CDR2 sequences are SGHRS and YFSETQ. The CDR3 loop reads CASSLAGNTEAFF. In DNA, the CDR3 is TGCGCCAGCAGCTTGGCGGGGAACACTGAAGCTTTCTTT.

This chain links TRBV5-1 with TRBJ1-1; D is ambiguous. This CDR3 region has 14 residues. Deletions cut 0 bases from V and 0 bases from J, with 6 bases between. Germline CDR1 reads SGHRS; CDR2 reads YFSETQ. The CDR3 sequence: CASSLDYMNTEAFF. CDR3 DNA: TGCGCCAGCAGCTTGGACTACATGAACACTGAAGCTTTCTTT.

The rearrangement joins TRBV7-2 to TRBJ2-1; 12 bases line up with TRBD2. The CDR3 has 13 residues. From germline, CDR1 is SGHTA and CDR2 FQGNSA. Trimming removed 3 bases from V and 9 bases from J; junction bases left unmatched: 0. CDR3 nucleotides: TGTGCCAGCAGCTTGACTAGCGGGGGTGAGCAGTTCTTC. This gives the protein CASSLTSGGEQFF.

The CDR3 reads CAIRKNAAGGYEQYF. The CDR3 DNA sequence: TGTGCCATACGGAAAAACGCCGCAGGGGGTTACGAGCAGTACTTC. The rearrangement links TRBV10-3 to TRBJ2-7; TRBD1 agrees at 7 bases. With 9 bases clipped from V and 4 bases from J, the junction kept 15 bases outside the gene matches. The CDR3 sequence is 15 residues long. Germline CDR1 is ENHRY and CDR2 is SYGVKD.

V usage is TRBV7-2 and J usage is TRBJ1-2, with 7 bases fitting TRBD1. The CDR3 has 14 residues. The germline V gene has CDR1 SGHTA and CDR2 FQGNSA. V lost 5 bases, J lost 4 bases, and 7 bases stayed unmatched. Here the CDR3 DNA reads TGTGCCAGCAGCCCCCAGACAGGGTTCTATGGCTACACCTTC. Protein product: CASSPQTGFYGYTF.

The chain has TRBV10-3 and TRBJ1-4, with D hard to call. The CDR3 contains 14 residues. The V and J ends lost 8 bases and 0 bases respectively, with 10 bases between them. The germline V gene has CDR1 ENHRY and CDR2 SYGVKD. The CDR3 nucleotides read TGTGCCATCGCTGACGGAGCAACTAATGAAAAACTGTTTTTT. The encoded protein is CAIADGATNEKLFF.

J is TRBJ2-7 and V is TRBV6-5; 7 bases align to TRBD2. With 7 bases clipped from V and 2 bases from J, the junction kept 8 bases outside the gene matches. CDR3 length: 14 amino acids. CDR1 and CDR2 from the germline V gene are MNHEY and SVGAGI. CDR3 residues: CASKGASGAYEQYF. The DNA for the CDR3 is TGTGCCAGCAAGGGAGCTAGCGGAGCCTACGAGCAGTACTTC.

This chain uses TRBV2 with TRBJ1-4, with no clear D. CDR1 and CDR2 (germline): SNHLY, FYNNEI. The CDR3 has 14 residues. Between the trimmed V and J ends, which lost 1 base and 3 bases, there was a span of 6 bases. The CDR3 sequence is CASSEVAANEKLFF. Written as DNA, the CDR3 is TGTGCCAGCAGTGAAGTGGCGGCTAATGAAAAACTGTTTTTT.

The count of this clone is one. This chain joins TRBV9 and TRBJ2-3, with a tentative D call TRBD1 (5 bases). Germline values: CDR1 SGDLS, CDR2 YYNGEE. The germline V and J ends were trimmed by 0 bases and 7 bases, with 12 bases remaining between them. This CDR3 has 14 amino acids. In DNA, the CDR3 is TGTGCCAGCAGCGTAGAAAGCAGGGCTAATACGCAGTATTTT. It yields the protein CASSVESRANTQYF.

The chain recombines TRBV7-3 with TRBJ2-1, with a possible D match to TRBD2 (5 bases). Trimming took off 4 bases at V and 5 bases at J, with 9 bases between the two ends. The CDR3 sequence is 13 residues long. Germline V lookup: CDR1 SGHTA, CDR2 FQGTGA. The CDR3 DNA reads TGTGCCAGCAGCTCGAGGGTTCACAATGAGCAGTTCTTC. Protein: CASSSRVHNEQFF.

The chain has TRBV19 and TRBJ2-2; TRBD1 matches at 8 bases. This CDR3 is built from 16 residues. Germline lookup yields CDR1 LNHDA and CDR2 SQIVND (reference sequence). The junction had 6 bases not matched to a gene; V was cut back by 6 bases and J by 0 bases. The CDR3 protein is CASRLTGASNTGELFF. CDR3 nucleotides: TGTGCCAGTAGGTTGACAGGGGCCTCGAACACCGGGGAGCTGTTTTTT.

The chain is built from TRBV30 and TRBJ2-5, with D perhaps matching TRBD2 (6 bases). Deletions cut 4 bases from V and 5 bases from J, with 23 bases between. CDR3 length: 16 residues. Per the germline V gene, CDR1 is GTSNPN and CDR2 is SVGIG (reference sequence). Here the CDR3 reads CAWTGTAPRRGETQYF. CDR3 bases: TGTGCCTGGACCGGGACTGCGCCTAGGCGTGGGGAGACCCAGTACTTC.

The CDR3 loop is CASQTSGPSYNEQFF. CDR3 nucleotides: TGCGCCAGTCAAACTAGCGGGCCATCCTACAATGAGCAGTTCTTC. The chain recombines TRBV10-2 with TRBJ2-1; 9 bases are a match to TRBD2. V lost 9 bases and J lost 1; bases outside the gene matches: 7. Looked up from germline, CDR1 is WSHSY and CDR2 is SAAADI. This CDR3 spans 15 amino acids.

The rearrangement joins TRBV4-2 to TRBJ2-1, with 9 nucleotides matching TRBD2. The CDR3 runs 17 residues. The germline V gene encodes CDR1 LGHNA and CDR2 YNFKEQ. Trimming at V came to 0 bases and at J to 2 bases, leaving 5 bases not matched to a gene. This CDR3 reads CASSQEIAGAPYNEQFF. In nucleotides, the CDR3 is TGTGCCAGCAGCCAAGAAATAGCGGGAGCACCCTACAATGAGCAGTTCTTC.

The chain couples TRBV4-3 to TRBJ2-7, with 7 nucleotides matching TRBD2. The CDR3 is made up of 17 amino acids. J gave up 1 base and V 1 base, and 10 bases lay outside the gene matches. Germline CDR1 LGHNA, CDR2 YSLEER. This CDR3 reads CASSQVRGGSRSYEQYF. The CDR3 DNA is TGCGCCAGCAGCCAAGTACGAGGCGGGAGTAGATCCTACGAGCAGTACTTC.

The rearrangement links TRBV27 to TRBJ2-3; maybe TRBD1 (5 bases). Deletions cut 5 bases from V and 0 bases from J, with 12 bases between. The CDR3 runs 15 residues. Germline loops: CDR1 MNHEY, CDR2 SMNVEV (reference sequence). CDR3 DNA sequence: TGTGCCAGCAGTAACTTCAGGGTCAGCACAGATACGCAGTATTTT. As protein: CASSNFRVSTDTQYF.

CDR3 sequence (DNA): TGTGCCAGCAGCTTAAGAGGTACTGGAAACACCATATATTTT. This encodes CASSLRGTGNTIYF. The rearrangement joins TRBV5-4 to TRBJ1-3; D unresolved. Trimming removed 2 bases at V and 2 bases at J, with 8 bases between. CDR3 length: 14 residues. Germline CDR1 and CDR2: SGHNT and YYREEE (reference sequence).

This clone was detected only a few times. V usage is TRBV19 and J usage is TRBJ2-6; no reliable D call. Germline values: CDR1 LNHDA, CDR2 SQIVND (reference sequence). The CDR3 is 15 residues long. The V end lost 0 bases, the J end lost 2 bases, and 5 bases lay between the germline ends. The CDR3, as DNA: TGTGCCAGTAGTATAGACTTTACTGGGGCCAACGTCCTGACTTTC. Translating gives CASSIDFTGANVLTF.

The V and J genes are TRBV28 and TRBJ1-5; D uncertain. Trimming removed 1 base from V and 7 bases from J, with 14 bases in between. The CDR3 runs 15 residues. Germline V lookup: CDR1 MDHEN, CDR2 SYDVKM. CDR3 nucleotide sequence: TGTGCCAGCAGTTTATTATCCGGGATGGGGCAGCCCCAGCATTTT. Translation gives CASSLLSGMGQPQHF.

This clone was observed a handful of times. This rearrangement joins TRBV5-5 to TRBJ2-7, with 8 bases fitting TRBD1. Trimming at V came to 3 bases and at J to 4 bases, leaving 9 bases not matched to a gene. Germline V CDR1 and CDR2: SGHKS, YYEKEE (reference sequence). The CDR3 is 15 residues long. The CDR3 loop is CASSSQGQDYYEQYF. The CDR3 DNA is TGTGCCAGCAGCTCTCAGGGACAGGATTATTACGAGCAGTACTTC. The full variable domain, in which reference TRBV5-5 and TRBJ2-7 provide the parts outside the CDR3, is DAGVTQSPTHLIKTRGQQVTLRCSPISGHKSVSWYQQVLGQGPQFIFQYYEKEERGRGNFPDRFSARQFPNYSSELNVNALLLGDSALYLCASSSQGQDYYEQYFGPGTRLTVT.

This chain connects TRBV29-1 to TRBJ2-7, with 9 nucleotides matching TRBD2. The CDR3 loop spans 16 amino acids. Germline trimming cut 3 bases from V and 0 bases from J; bases unmatched to any gene: 9. Germline assignment: CDR1 SQVTM and CDR2 ANQGSEA. The DNA of the CDR3 is TGCAGCGTTGATGGATTTGCGGGAGGGAGCTCCTACGAGCAGTACTTC. This translates into CSVDGFAGGSSYEQYF.

The V and J genes are TRBV11-2 and TRBJ2-7; the match to TRBD2 covers 14 bases. The CDR3 has 18 residues. Germline V gene lookup returns CDR1 SGHAT and CDR2 FQNNGV. The trim removed 5 bases at V and 4 bases at J, leaving 13 bases unmatched. CDR3 amino acids: CASSPSRPGLAGVYEQYF. CDR3 nucleotides: TGTGCCAGCAGCCCATCTAGACCGGGACTAGCGGGAGTGTACGAGCAGTACTTC.

This clone occurred once. The rearrangement joins TRBV18 to TRBJ2-3, with 14 bases that match TRBD2. The germline V gene has CDR1 KGHSH and CDR2 LQKENI. The CDR3 covers 18 residues. J lost 6 bases, V lost 0 bases, and 8 bases had no gene match. CDR3 in DNA: TGTGCCAGCTCACCACCGTTGACTAGCGGGGGGGGATTGGATACGCAGTATTTT. Amino acids: CASSPPLTSGGGLDTQYF. Full variable domain (remainder filled in from reference TRBV18 and TRBJ2-3): NAGVMQNPRHLVRRRGQEARLRCSPMKGHSHVYWYRQLPEEGLKFMVYLQKENIIDESGMPKERFSAEFPKEGPSILRIQQVVRGDSAAYFCASSPPLTSGGGLDTQYFGPGTRLTVL.

The V call is TRBV6-1, the J call TRBJ1-2; the match to TRBD1 covers 8 bases. This CDR3 spans 15 amino acids. The germline V gene has CDR1 MNHNS and CDR2 SASEGT. V was clipped by 6 bases and J by 6 bases; unmatched bases: 12. CDR3: CASSLTQGGMDGYTF. CDR3 nucleotides: TGTGCCAGCAGCCTAACACAGGGGGGTATGGATGGCTACACCTTC.

This clone was observed a handful of times. Here the CDR3 reads CASSPRGGTGELFF. The CDR3 coding sequence is TGTGCCAGCAGCCCTAGGGGAGGTACCGGGGAGCTGTTTTTT. The rearrangement joins TRBV14 to TRBJ2-2; maybe TRBD2 (6 bases). Trimming took off 4 bases at V and 5 bases at J, with 11 bases between the two ends. Germline-derived CDR1 and CDR2 are SGHDN and FVKESK. CDR3 length: 14 amino acids. The full variable domain, rest sourced from reference TRBV14 and TRBJ2-2, is EAGVTQFPSHSVIEKGQTVTLRCDPISGHDNLYWYRRVMGKEIKFLLHFVKESKQDESGMPNNRFLAERTGGTYSTLKVQPAELEDSGVYFCASSPRGGTGELFFGEGSRLTVL.

V is TRBV5-1 and J is TRBJ1-3, with 9 bases that match TRBD1. J lost 0 bases, V lost 1 base, and 17 bases had no gene match. The CDR3 has 21 amino acids. Germline CDR1 SGHRS, CDR2 YFSETQ. The CDR3 nucleotides read TGCGCCAGCAGCTTGAGCTTAACCCGGGACAGGGTCAAACCCTCTGGAAACACCATATATTTT. This gives the protein CASSLSLTRDRVKPSGNTIYF. Combining the CDR3 with reference TRBV5-1 and TRBJ1-3 gives the whole variable domain KAGVTQTPRYLIKTRGQQVTLSCSPISGHRSVSWYQQTPGQGLQFLFEYFSETQRNKGNFPGRFSGRQFSNSRSEMNVSTLELGDSALYLCASSLSLTRDRVKPSGNTIYFGEGSWLTVV.

V usage is TRBV11-3 and J usage is TRBJ2-2; perhaps TRBD2 as D (6 bases). Trimming took off 4 bases at V and 2 bases at J, with 14 bases between the two ends. Germline V gives CDR1 SGHNT, CDR2 YENEEA. This CDR3 spans 16 amino acids. This CDR3 reads CASSSMWGDNTGELFF. The CDR3 DNA reads as TGTGCCAGCAGCTCAATGTGGGGGGATAACACCGGGGAGCTGTTTTTT.